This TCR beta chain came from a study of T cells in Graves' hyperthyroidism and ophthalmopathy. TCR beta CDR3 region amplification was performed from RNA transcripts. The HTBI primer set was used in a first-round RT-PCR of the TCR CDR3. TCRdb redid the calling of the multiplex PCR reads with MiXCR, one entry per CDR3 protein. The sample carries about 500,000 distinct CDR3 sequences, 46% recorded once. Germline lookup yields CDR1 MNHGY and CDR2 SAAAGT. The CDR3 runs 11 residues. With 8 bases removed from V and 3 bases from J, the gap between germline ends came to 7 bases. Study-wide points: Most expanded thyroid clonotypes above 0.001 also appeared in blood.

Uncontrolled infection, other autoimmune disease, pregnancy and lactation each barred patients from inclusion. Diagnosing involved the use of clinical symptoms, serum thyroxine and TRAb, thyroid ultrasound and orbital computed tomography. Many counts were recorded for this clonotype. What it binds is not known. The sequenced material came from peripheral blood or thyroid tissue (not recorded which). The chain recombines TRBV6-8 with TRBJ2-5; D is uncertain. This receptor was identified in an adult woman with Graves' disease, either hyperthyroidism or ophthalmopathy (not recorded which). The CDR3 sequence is CASHRKETQYF. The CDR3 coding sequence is TGTGCCAGCCATCGAAAAGAGACCCAGTACTTC.